This TCR beta chain was recorded in a study of T cells in Graves' hyperthyroidism and ophthalmopathy. This CDR3 is built from 16 residues. V lost 5 bases, J lost 4 bases, and 13 bases stayed unmatched. Amplification of TCR beta CDR3 regions was performed using RNA transcripts as template. The TCR CDR3 was amplified in a first-round RT-PCR using the HTBI primer set. Each CDR3 protein is one row after TCRdb ran MiXCR on the multiplex PCR reads. The table records some 570,000 distinct CDR3 sequences, over 12% of them present only once. This clonotype was detected ten times or more. Exclusion criteria comprised uncontrolled infection, other autoimmune disease, pregnancy or lactation.

Sequencing input: blood. The sequence derives from a woman aged 18-35 years with Graves' ophthalmopathy. The chain joins TRBV12-3 or TRBV12-4 to TRBJ1-2, with TRBD1 identical over 7 bases. CDR3 bases: TGTGCCAGCAGTAGGTCCGGGACAGCCTTACTCTATGGCTACACCTTC. Translating it yields CASSRSGTALLYGYTF.